This TCR beta chain comes out of a study of OX40 agonist ivuxolimab in advanced cancers. The CDR3 runs to 14 residues. Germline lookup yields CDR1 LNHDA and CDR2 SQIVND (reference sequence). The V end lost 7 bases, the J end lost 6 bases, and 19 bases lay between the germline ends. General observations from the study: Researchers did not establish what antigens the expanded peripheral T cells target. Among the nonresponders, some also had low normalized T-cell clonal expansion.

Profiling relied on immunoSEQ multiplex PCR, and the TCRdb table lists in-frame clones only, not all of them. This table has more than 45,000 clones, approximately 81% appearing once. Details on this clone: Antigen unknown.

This sample comprised CD4+ or CD8+ T cells sorted from blood, obtained in a trial of the OX40 agonist ivuxolimab. The chain employs TRBV19 and TRBJ2-7, with D perhaps assigned TRBD1 or TRBD2 (5 bases each). This receptor was taken from an adult with an advanced solid tumor such as melanoma, head and neck, liver or kidney cancer. For the CDR3, the DNA is TGTGCCAGTACAGGGAGCGGAAATGGGTCCGAGCAGTACTTC. Its protein is CASTGSGNGSEQYF. Full variable domain (remainder filled in from reference TRBV19 and TRBJ2-7): DGGITQSPKYLFRKEGQNVTLSCEQNLNHDAMYWYRQDPGQGLRLIYYSQIVNDFQKGDIAEGYSVSREKKESFPLTVTSAQKNPTAFYLCASTGSGNGSEQYFGPGTRLTVT.